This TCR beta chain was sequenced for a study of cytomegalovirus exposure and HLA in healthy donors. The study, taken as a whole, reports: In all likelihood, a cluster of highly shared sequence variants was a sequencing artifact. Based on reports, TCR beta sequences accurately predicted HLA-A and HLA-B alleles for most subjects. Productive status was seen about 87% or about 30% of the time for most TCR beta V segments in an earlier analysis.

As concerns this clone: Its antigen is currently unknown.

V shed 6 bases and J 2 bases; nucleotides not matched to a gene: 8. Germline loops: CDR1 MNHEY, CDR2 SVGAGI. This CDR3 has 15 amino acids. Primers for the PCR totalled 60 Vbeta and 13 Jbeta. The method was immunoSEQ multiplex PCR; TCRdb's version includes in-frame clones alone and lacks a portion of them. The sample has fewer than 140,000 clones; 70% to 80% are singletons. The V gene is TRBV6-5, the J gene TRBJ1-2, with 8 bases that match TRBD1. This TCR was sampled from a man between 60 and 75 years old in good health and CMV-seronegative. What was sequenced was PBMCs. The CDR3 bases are TGTGCCAGCAGATCATGGGACAGGACCAACTATGGCTACACCTTC. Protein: CASRSWDRTNYGYTF.